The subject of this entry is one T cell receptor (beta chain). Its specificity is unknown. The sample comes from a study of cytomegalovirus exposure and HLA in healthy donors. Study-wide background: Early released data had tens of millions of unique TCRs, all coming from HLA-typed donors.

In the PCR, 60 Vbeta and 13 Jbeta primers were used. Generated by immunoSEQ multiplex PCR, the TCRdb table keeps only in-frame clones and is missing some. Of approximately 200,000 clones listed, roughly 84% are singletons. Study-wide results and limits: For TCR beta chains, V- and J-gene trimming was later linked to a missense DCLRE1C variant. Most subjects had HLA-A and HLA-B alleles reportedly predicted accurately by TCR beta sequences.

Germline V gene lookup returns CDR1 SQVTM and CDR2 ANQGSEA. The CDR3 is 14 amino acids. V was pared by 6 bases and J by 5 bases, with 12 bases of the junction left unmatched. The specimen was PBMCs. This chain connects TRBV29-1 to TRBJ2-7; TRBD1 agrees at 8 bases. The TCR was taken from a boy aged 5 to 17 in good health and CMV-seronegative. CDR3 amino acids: CSVSLRDRFNEQYF. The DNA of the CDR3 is TGCAGCGTGAGCCTCCGGGACAGGTTCAACGAGCAGTACTTC.